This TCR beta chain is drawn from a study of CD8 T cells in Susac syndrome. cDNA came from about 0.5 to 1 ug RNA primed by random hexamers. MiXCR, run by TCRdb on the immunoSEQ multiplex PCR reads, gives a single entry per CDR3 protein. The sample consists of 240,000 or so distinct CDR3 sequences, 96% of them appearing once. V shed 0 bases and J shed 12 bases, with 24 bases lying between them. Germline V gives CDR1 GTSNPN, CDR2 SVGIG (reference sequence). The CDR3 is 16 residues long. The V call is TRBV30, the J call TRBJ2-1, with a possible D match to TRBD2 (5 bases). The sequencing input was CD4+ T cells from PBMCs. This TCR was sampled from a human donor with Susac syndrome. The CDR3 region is CAWSVVPAANLAGQFF. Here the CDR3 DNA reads TGTGCCTGGAGTGTAGTCCCAGCGGCCAACCTCGCCGGGCAGTTCTTC.